This T cell receptor beta chain appears in the sequencing data of a study of shared clonotypes between healthy human individuals. Findings of the study overall: Tissue TCR repertoires likely differ from these blood-only repertoires. Naive subsets, compared against memory subsets, generally had larger estimated richness values.

This CDR3 is built from 14 residues. Between the trimmed V and J ends, which lost 3 bases and 10 bases, there was a span of 18 bases. CDR1 is MDHEN and CDR2 is SYDVKM in the germline V gene. On this clone itself: As yet, its antigen is unknown.

Assay execution proceeded at the deep level. The data were produced by immunoSEQ multiplex PCR, yet TCRdb's version contains in-frame clones alone and is incomplete. This sample carries about 1.5 million clones, around 97% of them seen once, and the ten largest clones take 1.2%. The receptor comes from a man aged 30-40 years in good health. The rearrangement links TRBV28 to TRBJ1-2; D call uncertain. Sequenced material: naive CD4+ T cells sorted from blood. Subset described: CD45RA+ positively selected. The chain's CDR3 is CASSFFGEGIAYTF. The DNA for the CDR3 is TGTGCCAGCAGTTTCTTCGGCGAGGGAATTGCCTACACCTTC.